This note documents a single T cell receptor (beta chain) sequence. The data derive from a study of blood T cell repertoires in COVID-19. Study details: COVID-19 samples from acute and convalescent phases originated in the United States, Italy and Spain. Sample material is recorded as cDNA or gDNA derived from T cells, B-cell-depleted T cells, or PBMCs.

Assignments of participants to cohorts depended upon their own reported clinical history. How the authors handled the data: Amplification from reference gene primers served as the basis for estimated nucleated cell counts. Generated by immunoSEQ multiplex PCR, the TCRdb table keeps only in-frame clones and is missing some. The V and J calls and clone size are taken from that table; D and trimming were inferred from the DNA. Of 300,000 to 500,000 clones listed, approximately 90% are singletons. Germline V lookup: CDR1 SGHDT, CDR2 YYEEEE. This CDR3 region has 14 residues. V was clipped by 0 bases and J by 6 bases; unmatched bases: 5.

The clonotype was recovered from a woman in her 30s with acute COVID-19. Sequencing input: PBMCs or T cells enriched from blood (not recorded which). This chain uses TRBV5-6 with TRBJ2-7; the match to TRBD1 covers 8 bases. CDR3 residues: CASSLAGQVSEQYF. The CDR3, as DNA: TGTGCCAGCAGCTTGGCGGGACAGGTGTCCGAGCAGTACTTC.